This T cell receptor (beta chain) was recovered during a study of T-cell memory formation after mild COVID-19. 5'RACE with constant-segment primers built TCRalpha and TCRbeta cDNA libraries with UMIs. TCRdb analysed the 5' RACE reads with MiXCR anew, one entry per CDR3 protein. The data show about 390,000 distinct CDR3 sequences, 16% seen once. For this clonotype: Its matching antigen is unknown.

Study observations and caveats: Whether second-wave clones peaking at day 37 were SARS-CoV-2 specific went unconfirmed.

The CDR3 spans 16 residues. Germline CDR1 and CDR2: LGHDT and YNNKEL (reference sequence). With 3 bases clipped from V and 2 bases from J, the junction kept 2 bases outside the gene matches. Sequencing input: PBMCs or a T cell subset sorted from them (not recorded which). The genes are TRBV3-1 and TRBJ2-3; 13 positions agree with TRBD2. The clonotype comes from a man aged 18 to 30 who had mild COVID-19 (a few samples of this study predate the infection). Cell type and time point are not known. The CDR3 DNA reads TGTGCCAGCAGCCAGGGACTAGCGGGGACCACAGATACGCAGTATTTT. This codes for CASSQGLAGTTDTQYF.